The clone carrying this TCR beta chain was detected only a few times. This CDR3 region has 16 residues. The V gene lost 5 bases and the J gene lost 2 bases, with 20 bases spanning the gap. Germline V gives CDR1 DFQATT, CDR2 SNEGSKA (reference sequence). The data stem from a study of human T cells and chemical hapten exposure. This sample's time point: patch test 3, about 24 weeks after DPC sensitization. Treatment here: therapeutic diphenylcyclopropenone sensitization with weekly scalp DPC. The library attached unique molecular identifiers to individual cDNA molecules. TCRdb itself ran the RACE reads through MiXCR, one entry per CDR3 protein. This table has tens of thousands of distinct CDR3 sequences, roughly 10% appearing once.

The chain combines TRBV20-1 with TRBJ2-3, with a weak D call TRBD2 (5 bases). This clonotype was obtained from a woman in her thirties or forties with alopecia areata. Some clones in this sample may be carry-over from other donors' samples. The source was whole blood, collected in connection with sensitization to the hapten diphenylcyclopropenone (DPC). Here the CDR3 DNA reads TGCAGTGCTGAATCTCCATTCGGCGGGTACACAGATACGCAGTATTTT. It yields the protein CSAESPFGGYTDTQYF.